This TCR beta chain was captured by sequencing in a study of blood T cell repertoires in COVID-19. Study at large: The origin of the acute and convalescent COVID-19 samples was the United States, Italy and Spain.

From germline, CDR1 is MDHEN and CDR2 SYDVKM. The CDR3 covers 14 residues. With V trimmed by 5 bases and J by 9 bases, 8 bases remained unmatched. As handled by the study authors: Reference gene primer amplification gave estimated nucleated cell counts. Generated by immunoSEQ multiplex PCR, the TCRdb table keeps only in-frame clones and is missing some. V, J and clone size derive from that table, while D and trimming were established from the DNA sequence. In the table there are a few hundred thousand clones, over 80% of which are singletons. The chain recombines TRBV28 with TRBJ1-1, with 11 bases identical to TRBD1. The origin of this receptor is a woman aged 70-85 years with COVID-19, enrolled during active disease. The sequenced material came from peripheral blood. The CDR3 DNA is TGTGCCAGCAGTACTGGACAGGGGGCGATCAAAGCTTTCTTT. This sequence encodes CASSTGQGAIKAFF.